These 2 T cell receptor beta chains share one sample of origin, sequenced in a study of neoadjuvant nivolumab and ipilimumab in lung cancer. Produced via immunoSEQ multiplex PCR; TCRdb's table is partial and in-frame only. The sample holds more than 40,000 clones, 85% to 90% seen once. Material: blood, obtained before neoadjuvant nivolumab, alone or with ipilimumab. These receptors originate from an adult with non-small cell lung cancer. Some clones in this sample may be carry-over from other donors' samples.

J is TRBJ2-6 and V is TRBV2; maybe TRBD2 (6 bases). V was clipped by 7 bases and J by 18 bases, with 19 bases between them. The CDR3 sequence is 12 residues long. Germline-derived CDR1 and CDR2 are SNHLY and FYNNEI. CDR3 protein: CASILPGVAETF. CDR3 DNA sequence: TGTGCCAGCATTCTACCGGGGGTAGCTGAGACTTTC.

The chain recombines TRBV7-2 with TRBJ1-5; D not resolved. Trimming pared 1 base from V and 6 bases from J, leaving 7 bases between. Germline V CDR1 and CDR2: SGHTA, FQGNSA. The CDR3 length is 13 residues. CDR3 in DNA: TGTGCCAGCAGCTTAGTACGCGGTCAGCCCCAGCATTTT. Translation: CASSLVRGQPQHF.